This T cell receptor (beta chain) was sequenced for a study of blood T cell repertoires in COVID-19. V lost 6 bases to trimming and J lost 4 bases; unmatched junction nucleotides: 6. The CDR3 covers 14 residues. Germline CDR1 MNHEY, CDR2 SVGAGI. The protocol was immunoSEQ multiplex PCR, while the TCRdb copy is restricted to in-frame clones and leaves out a portion. Here the sample spans 380,000 or so clones, nearly 90% being singletons. Material for sequencing was PBMCs or T cells enriched from blood (not recorded which). The source is a woman in her thirties or forties with acute COVID-19. The chain recombines TRBV6-5 with TRBJ1-2; TRBD1 aligns across 9 bases. CDR3 sequence (DNA): TGTGCCAGCAGAAACCGGGACAGGGCCTATGGCTACACCTTC. As protein: CASRNRDRAYGYTF.